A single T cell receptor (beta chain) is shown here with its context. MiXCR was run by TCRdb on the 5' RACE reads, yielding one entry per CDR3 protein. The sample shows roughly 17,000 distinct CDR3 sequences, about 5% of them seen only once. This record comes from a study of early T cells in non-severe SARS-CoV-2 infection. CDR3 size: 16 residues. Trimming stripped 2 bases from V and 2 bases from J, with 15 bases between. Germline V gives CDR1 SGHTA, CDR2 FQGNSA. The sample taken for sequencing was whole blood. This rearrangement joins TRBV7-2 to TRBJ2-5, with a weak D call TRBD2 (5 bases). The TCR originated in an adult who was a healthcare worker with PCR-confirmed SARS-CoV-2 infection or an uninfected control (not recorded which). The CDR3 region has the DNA TGTGCCAGCAGCTTAACGGCTAGCAGAGTTCAAGAGACCCAGTACTTC. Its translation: CASSLTASRVQETQYF.